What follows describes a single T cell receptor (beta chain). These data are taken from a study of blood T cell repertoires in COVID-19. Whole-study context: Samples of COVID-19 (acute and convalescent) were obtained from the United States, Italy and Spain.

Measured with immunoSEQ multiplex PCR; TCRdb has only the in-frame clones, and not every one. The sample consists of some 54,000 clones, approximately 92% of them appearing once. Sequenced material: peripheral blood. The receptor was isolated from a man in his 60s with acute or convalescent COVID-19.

DNA for the CDR3: TGTGCCAGCAGCTCGCCGGGACTACCCCTCCACAATGAGCAGTTCTTC. Its protein product is CASSSPGLPLHNEQFF. V gene TRBV5-4 combines with J gene TRBJ2-1, with TRBD2 matching over 7 bases. The V gene's germline CDR1 is SGHNT and CDR2 YYREEE (reference sequence). The CDR3 totals 16 residues. J was trimmed by 5 bases and V by 3 bases; bases with no gene match: 11.